This T cell receptor (beta chain) was obtained from a study of Ad26.COV2.S vaccination and SARS-CoV-2 variants. Study summary: Among those in the COV1001 Ad26.COV2.S trial arm was the donor. Study conclusions and caveats: Responses of T cells in total may have been underestimated by the TCR breadth and depth analyses. Substantial breadth was reportedly displayed by spike-specific CD8+ and CD4+ T cell responses after vaccination. Spike-specific TCR breadth ran higher among vaccine recipients than placebo recipients.

Treatment of the sample: 15 to 20 received Ad26.COV2.S at low or high dose, single or two shots; five or six received placebo; per-sample allocation not given. Samples analyzed were those drawn on day 63 after the first vaccine or placebo injection. Remarks on this clone: Its antigen remains unknown.

Assay used: immunoSEQ multiplex PCR; TCRdb lists only in-frame clones, some missing. Here the sample spans about 470,000 clones, roughly 87% being singletons. The V and J ends lost 3 bases and 5 bases, in that order; junction bases with no gene match: 7. Germline V lookup: CDR1 DFQATT, CDR2 SNEGSKA (reference sequence). The CDR3 is 14 residues long. This rearrangement joins TRBV20-1 to TRBJ1-5; 7 bases line up with TRBD1. The specimen was peripheral blood, collected in a trial of Ad26.COV2.S vaccine versus placebo. This TCR derives from a person aged 18-65 years who received the Ad26.COV2.S COVID-19 vaccine or a placebo. CDR3 DNA: TGCAGTGCTAGTGACAGGGTGAGGGATCAGCCCCAGCATTTT. This codes for CSASDRVRDQPQHF.